This T cell receptor (beta chain) was identified in a study of T cell responses to AZD1222 COVID-19 vaccine. V was trimmed by 4 bases and J by 3 bases, leaving 14 bases between them. This CDR3 comprises 14 residues. Method: immunoSEQ multiplex PCR; TCRdb's copy keeps in-frame clones and lacks some. Found here are some 140,000 clones, about 90% of them singletons; the top ten hold less than 7%. The chain carries TRBV5-3 and TRBJ2-7, with D perhaps being TRBD1 or TRBD2 (6 bases each). TRBV5-3 belongs to the ORF category, with a function that is uncertain. The sequence was obtained from an adult in good health. The sample consisted of peripheral blood, taken on day 0 of AZD1222 vaccination. CDR3 residues: CARSNRGLYYEQYF. In DNA form, the CDR3 reads TGTGCCAGAAGCAACCGGGGGCTATACTACGAGCAGTACTTC.